This T cell receptor beta chain comes out of a study of early T cells in non-severe SARS-CoV-2 infection. Deletions cut 1 base from V and 9 bases from J, with 10 bases between. CDR1 and CDR2 (germline): LGHDT, YNNKEL (reference sequence). The CDR3 extends over 12 amino acids. From the 5' RACE reads, TCRdb called clonotypes with MiXCR, one entry per CDR3 protein. The sample has 60,000 to 65,000 distinct CDR3 sequences; 8.5% to 9.5% are singletons. The sequenced sample consisted of whole blood. J is TRBJ2-7 and V is TRBV3-1; D gene uncertain. The sequence was obtained from an adult who was a healthcare worker with PCR-confirmed SARS-CoV-2 infection or an uninfected control (not recorded which). CDR3 region: CASSQGGGRQYV. The DNA for the CDR3 is TGTGCCAGCAGCCAAGGGGGTGGGCGGCAGTACGTC.